The T cell receptor beta chain described here comes from a study of cytomegalovirus exposure and HLA in healthy donors. The CDR3 extends over 15 amino acids. V lost 6 bases to trimming and J lost 3 bases; unmatched junction nucleotides: 5. The V gene's germline CDR1 is SGHRS and CDR2 YFSETQ. Study-level results: A previous analysis found most TCR beta V segments productive roughly 87% or roughly 30% of the time.

Remarks on this clone: The target antigen is unknown.

With 60 Vbeta and 13 Jbeta primers, the PCR was carried out. Repertoires were generated with immunoSEQ multiplex PCR, while TCRdb's copy carries only in-frame clones and drops some. The sample consists of fewer than 150,000 clones, under 80% of them appearing once. The clonotype comes from a male donor in good health and CMV-seronegative. Input material: PBMCs. The chain recombines TRBV5-1 with TRBJ2-2, with 10 bases that match TRBD1. CDR3 in amino acids: CASTETGGHTGELFF. CDR3 in DNA: TGCGCCAGCACCGAGACAGGGGGCCACACCGGGGAGCTGTTTTTT.